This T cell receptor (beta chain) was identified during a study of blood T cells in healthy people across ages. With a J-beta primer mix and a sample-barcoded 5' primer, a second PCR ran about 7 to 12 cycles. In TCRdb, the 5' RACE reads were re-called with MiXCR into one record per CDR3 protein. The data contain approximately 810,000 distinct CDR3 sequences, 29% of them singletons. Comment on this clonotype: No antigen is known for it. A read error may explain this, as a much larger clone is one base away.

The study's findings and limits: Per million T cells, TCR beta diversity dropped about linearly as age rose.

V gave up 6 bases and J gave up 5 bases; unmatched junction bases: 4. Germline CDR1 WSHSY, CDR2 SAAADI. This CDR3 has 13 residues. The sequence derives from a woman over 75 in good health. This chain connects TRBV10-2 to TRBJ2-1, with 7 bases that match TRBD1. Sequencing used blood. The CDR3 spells CASRDQGDNEQFF. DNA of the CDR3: TGCGCCAGCAGGGACCAGGGGGACAATGAGCAGTTCTTC.